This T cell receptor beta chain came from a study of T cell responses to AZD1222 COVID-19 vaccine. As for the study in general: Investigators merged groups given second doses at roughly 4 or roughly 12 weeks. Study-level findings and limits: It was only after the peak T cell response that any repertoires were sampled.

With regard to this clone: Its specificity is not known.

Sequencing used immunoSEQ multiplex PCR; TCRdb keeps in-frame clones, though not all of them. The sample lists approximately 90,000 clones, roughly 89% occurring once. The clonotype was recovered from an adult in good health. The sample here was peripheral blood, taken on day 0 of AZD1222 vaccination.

This CDR3 reads CASSETRTGPMNTEAFF. CDR3 nucleotide sequence: TGTGCCAGCAGTGAAACCCGGACAGGCCCCATGAACACTGAAGCTTTCTTT. The chain has TRBV6-1 and TRBJ1-1; 7 nucleotides match TRBD1. The CDR3 spans 17 residues. The trim removed 2 bases at V and 0 bases at J, leaving 9 bases unmatched. Germline lookup yields CDR1 MNHNS and CDR2 SASEGT.